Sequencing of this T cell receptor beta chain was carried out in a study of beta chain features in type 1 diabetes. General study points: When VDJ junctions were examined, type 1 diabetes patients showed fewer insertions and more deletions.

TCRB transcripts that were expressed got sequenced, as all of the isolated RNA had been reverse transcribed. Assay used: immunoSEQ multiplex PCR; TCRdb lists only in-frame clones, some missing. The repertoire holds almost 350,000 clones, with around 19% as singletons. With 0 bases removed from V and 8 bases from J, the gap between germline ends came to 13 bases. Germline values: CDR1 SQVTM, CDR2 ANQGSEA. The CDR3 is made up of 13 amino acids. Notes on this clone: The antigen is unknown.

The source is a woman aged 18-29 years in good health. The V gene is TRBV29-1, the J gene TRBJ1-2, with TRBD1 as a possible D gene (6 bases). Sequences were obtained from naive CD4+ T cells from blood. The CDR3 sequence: CSVEDGGTMGYTF. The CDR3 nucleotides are TGCAGCGTTGAAGATGGGGGCACGATGGGCTACACCTTC.